This passage covers 9 T cell receptor beta chains from one sample sequenced in a study of T cell clonotyping in hematopoietic cell transplantation (dated by TCRdb to the early 2020s). Libraries were made using the immunoSEQ multiplex PCR assay. In TCRdb, the immuneACCESS table is reduced to in-frame sequences with V and J assigned. These tables do not hold every clone; where another copy was compared, an unresolved V gene accounts for under half, and the others remain unexplained. The sample data list tens of thousands of clones, and about 85% of these were observed just once. The ten largest clones add up to approximately 2.9% of the sample. Sample time point, as interpreted from the label and publication: recipient sample about 28 days before transplant, after cytoreduction. Material: peripheral blood mononuclear cells, obtained before stem cell transplant. The origin of the receptors is a man between 60 and 70 years old with acute myeloid leukemia. Some clones in this sample may be carry-over from other donors' samples.

The CDR3 DNA follows: TGCGCCAGCAGCTCGGGACTTCTAGGGGCGAACACTGAAGCTTTCTTT. Translating it yields CASSSGLLGANTEAFF. The chain couples TRBV5-1 to TRBJ1-1; weak D call: TRBD1 (5 bases). There are 16 residues in the CDR3. Trimming removed 3 bases at V and 1 base at J, with 16 bases between. The germline gives CDR1 SGHRS, CDR2 YFSETQ.

CDR3 region: CASSQAGPGLYTGELFF. For the CDR3, the DNA is TGCGCCAGCAGCCAAGCCGGGCCGGGACTGTACACCGGGGAGCTGTTTTTT. This chain links TRBV4-3 with TRBJ2-2, with D tentatively TRBD2 (6 bases). In germline, CDR1 is LGHNA, CDR2 YSLEER. The V end lost 1 base, the J end lost 3 bases, and 15 bases lay between the germline ends. The CDR3 has 17 amino acids.

This clone has just a few counts. This chain uses TRBV25-1 with TRBJ2-7; 7 bases fit TRBD1. V trimming: 5 bases; J trimming: 2 bases; junction bases outside the gene matches: 3. Per the germline V gene, CDR1 is MGHDK and CDR2 is SYGVNS. The CDR3 is 13 residues long. CDR3 sequence: CASSRQGTYEQYF. The CDR3 DNA follows: TGTGCCAGCAGTAGACAGGGAACCTACGAGCAGTACTTC.

V is TRBV4-1 and J is TRBJ2-5; D unresolved. Trimming shortened V by 0 bases and J by 7 bases, and 15 bases separated the two germline ends. This CDR3 comprises 15 residues. Germline CDR1 is MGHRA and CDR2 is YSYEKL. CDR3 in DNA: TGCGCCAGCAGCCAAGATCCCCAGGCGCTAGGGACCCAGTACTTC. It encodes CASSQDPQALGTQYF.

This clone was seen only once. The V and J genes are TRBV7-2 and TRBJ1-2; D uncertain. Germline V lookup: CDR1 SGHTA, CDR2 FQGNSA. Trimming pared 5 bases from V and 8 bases from J, leaving 15 bases between. The CDR3 is 13 residues long. The CDR3 is CASSPFGVQGYTF. In DNA, the CDR3 is TGTGCCAGCAGCCCCTTCGGCGTTCAGGGCTACACCTTC.

This clone was counted between two and nine times. V usage is TRBV12-5 and J usage is TRBJ2-7; 9 positions match TRBD1. Germline V CDR1 and CDR2: LGHNT, FRNRAP. Trimming at V came to 5 bases and at J to 5 bases, leaving 13 bases not matched to a gene. The CDR3 spans 16 residues. The CDR3 bases are TGTGCTAGTGGTCCCCAGACAGGGGGAGAGTACAACGAGCAGTACTTC. It is translated as CASGPQTGGEYNEQYF. Filled out from reference TRBV12-5 and TRBJ2-7, the complete variable domain reads DARVTQTPRHKVTEMGQEVTMRCQPILGHNTVFWYRQTMMQGLELLAYFRNRAPLDDSGMPKDRFSAEMPDATLATLKIQPSEPRDSAVYFCASGPQTGGEYNEQYFGPGTRLTVT.

This chain uses TRBV6-5 with TRBJ1-1, with 12 bases matching TRBD1. V lost 6 bases to trimming and J lost 3 bases; unmatched junction nucleotides: 8. The CDR3 extends over 16 amino acids. Germline V gene lookup returns CDR1 MNHEY and CDR2 SVGAGI. CDR3 sequence: CASSYGTGGLYTEAFF. The CDR3 DNA reads TGTGCCAGCAGCTACGGGACAGGGGGCCTGTACACTGAAGCTTTCTTT.

The chain employs TRBV5-1 and TRBJ2-1, with TRBD1 matching over 7 bases. With V trimmed by 4 bases and J by 5 bases, 12 bases remained unmatched. The CDR3 consists of 16 residues. Germline V gene sequence: CDR1 SGHRS, CDR2 YFSETQ. This CDR3 is CASSVTPGGLDNEQFF. The DNA of the CDR3 is TGCGCCAGCAGCGTGACTCCAGGGGGTCTCGACAATGAGCAGTTCTTC.

The rearrangement links TRBV5-8 to TRBJ1-5, with no clear D. Germline CDR1 is SGHTS and CDR2 is YDEGEE. The V end was cut by 2 bases, the J end by 4 bases, with 7 bases between. CDR3 size: 13 residues. As DNA, the CDR3 is TGTGCCAGCAGCTTCGACTTGAATCAGCCCCAGCATTTT. Amino acids: CASSFDLNQPQHF.